This T cell receptor beta chain was found in a study of OX40 agonist ivuxolimab in advanced cancers. Study-wide context: Ivuxolimab was an agonistic, fully human IgG2 monoclonal antibody directed against OX40 (CD134), a costimulatory receptor. Intravenous ivuxolimab was administered to patients every 2 weeks at six dose levels: 0.01, 0.1, 0.3, 1.5, 3 and 10 mg/kg. Of the roughly 51 patients in dose escalation, 19 had hepatocellular carcinoma, roughly 15 had melanoma, 9 had renal cell carcinoma and 9 had head and neck cancer. In the dose-escalation cohort, more than 75% of patients were male, and the mean age was about 55 years, with a range of 23 to 79. Prior anti-PD-1, anti-PD-L1 or anti-CTLA-4 therapy was permitted, and 40% to 50% of dose-escalation patients had received checkpoint inhibitors. Three dose-escalation patients achieved partial responses, one with hepatocellular carcinoma and two with cutaneous melanoma. Peripheral TCRbeta sequencing aimed to test whether ivuxolimab altered TCR sequence diversity and caused clonal T-cell expansion. The paper covers the monotherapy dose-escalation part of the phase I ivuxolimab trial, which included N ≈ 57 patients. Results and caveats for the whole study, not just this receptor: After ivuxolimab, more expanded clones were found on average in CD8+ T cells than in CD4+ T cells. Antigen specificity was not determined for the clonally expanded peripheral T cells. In the 0.1-3.0 mg/kg groups, partial responders had among the lowest normalized peripheral clonal expansion, particularly in CD8+ T cells. At doses of 0.1 to 3.0 mg/kg, clonal expansion of both CD4+ and CD8+ blood T cells was observed from baseline to week 6. Low levels of normalized T-cell clonal expansion were also seen in some nonresponding patients.

The germline V gene yields MDHEN for CDR1 and SYDVKM for CDR2. V ends up 2 bases short and J 7 bases short, with an unmatched junction base count of 15. The cysteine opens and the phenylalanine closes a CDR3 of 18 amino acids. The CDR3 DNA has 54 bases and is translated from base 1. Patients with a history of autoimmune disease or receiving systemic immunosuppression were excluded from the trial. Peripheral blood for TCR sequencing was collected from all dose cohorts at baseline, on cycle 4 day 1, and on cycle 7 day 1. Samples were obtained from an open-label, multicenter, first-in-human phase I dose-escalation trial of ivuxolimab. Adults with locally advanced or metastatic head and neck squamous cell, hepatocellular, melanoma or renal cell carcinoma were enrolled in the trial. Before TCR sequencing, CD4+ T cells and CD8+ T cells from peripheral blood were sorted into separate populations. To sequence the TCRbeta CDR3 region, genomic DNA was isolated from the sorted cells. TCRbeta CDR3 regions were sequenced using the immunoSEQ Assay. This is the immuneACCESS table as TCRdb keeps it, with only in-frame sequences that have V and J called. A part of the clones is gone; compared with another copy, unresolved V genes explain less than half, and the rest is unexplained. The sample table lists some 45,000 clones, around 89% of them with a count of one. Approximately 4.6% of the sample is in the top ten clones.

As concerns this clone: Its antigen remains undetermined. Base quality data are lacking; no much larger clone is found one base away.

The source material was CD4+ or CD8+ T cells sorted from blood, sampled in a trial of the OX40 agonist ivuxolimab. Recombination joined TRBV28 with TRBJ2-1, with 9 junctional bases fitting TRBD2. The TCR originated in an adult with an advanced solid tumor such as melanoma, head and neck, liver or kidney cancer. The CDR3 corresponds to CASSLGTGRLAGRNEQFF. The DNA is as follows: TGTGCCAGCAGTTTAGGAACTGGGCGGCTAGCGGGACGGAATGAGCAGTTCTTC.